The sequence of this T cell receptor (beta chain) was determined in a study of T-cell reconstitution after alpha-beta-depleted transplantation in children. Overall study results and limits: Newly made T cells mostly supplied T-cell counts and diversity one year after transplant. Some patients' high day-60 TCRbeta diversity was attributed to recipient cells surviving conditioning. By about two months after transplant, alpha-beta T cells reportedly arose from several hundred graft clones that had expanded.

This clonotype occurred many times. Its antigen is unknown. TCRbeta library preparation incorporated unique molecular identifiers. TCRdb re-analysed the PCR reads in MiXCR, keeping a single row per CDR3 protein. The repertoire includes fewer than 400,000 distinct CDR3 sequences, roughly 25% of them detected once, and 11% sits in the top ten. Trimming stripped 4 bases from V and 3 bases from J, with 17 bases between. CDR3 length equals 15 residues. Germline values: CDR1 SGHRS, CDR2 YFSETQ. The TCR sequence derives from a male patient younger than 18 who had a stem cell transplant for acute lymphoblastic leukemia, so the T cells may come from the graft donor. Material: PBMCs, mostly from graft donor cells, obtained 180 days after TCRalphabeta/CD19-depleted stem cell transplant. The chain employs TRBV5-1 and TRBJ2-7; D is possibly TRBD1 (5 bases). This CDR3 is CASSPPRQPDYEQYF. The CDR3 coding sequence is TGCGCCAGCAGCCCCCCAAGACAGCCAGACTACGAGCAGTACTTC.